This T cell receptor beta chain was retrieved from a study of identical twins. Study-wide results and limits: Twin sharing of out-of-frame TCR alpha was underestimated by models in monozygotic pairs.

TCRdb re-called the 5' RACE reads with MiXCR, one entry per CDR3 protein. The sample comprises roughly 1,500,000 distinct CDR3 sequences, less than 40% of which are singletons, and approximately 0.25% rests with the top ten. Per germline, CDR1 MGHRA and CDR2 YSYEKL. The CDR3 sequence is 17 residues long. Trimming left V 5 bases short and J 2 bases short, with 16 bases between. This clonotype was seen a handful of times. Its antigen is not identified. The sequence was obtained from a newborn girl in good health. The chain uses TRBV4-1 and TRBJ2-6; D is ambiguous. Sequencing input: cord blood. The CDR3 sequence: CASSVGLRSTGANVLTF. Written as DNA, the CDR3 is TGCGCCAGCAGCGTCGGGCTAAGGTCCACTGGGGCCAACGTCCTGACTTTC.